A selection of T cell receptor beta chains follows, all from one sample in a study of PD-1 blockade in classical Hodgkin lymphoma. Clones were sequenced by immunoSEQ multiplex PCR, and TCRdb holds only the in-frame ones, with some missing. The table has about 16,000 clones, 85% seen once. The sequences come from CD4+ T cells from blood, collected at baseline. The origin of the receptors is a human donor with classical Hodgkin lymphoma. Each CDR3 is given with its conserved first and last residue. D genes are given only for firm matches.

V gene	J gene	CDR3 length	D gene	CDR3 protein	CDR3 DNA
TRBV6-6	TRBJ1-5	15	.	CASSSQGISNQPQHF	TGTGCCAGCAGTTCGCAGGGGATTAGCAATCAGCCCCAGCATTTT
TRBV11-2	TRBJ1-3	14	.	CASSLGQEGNTIYF	TGTGCCAGCAGCTTAGGACAAGAGGGAAACACCATATATTTT
TRBV10-3	TRBJ2-7	11	.	CAAGLSYEQYF	TGTGCCGCCGGTCTGTCCTACGAGCAGTACTTC
TRBV5-1	TRBJ2-5	14	.	CASSPWTPAETQYF	TGCGCCAGCAGCCCGTGGACACCGGCAGAGACCCAGTACTTC
TRBV19	TRBJ1-4	14	.	CASSLSQVNEKLFF	TGTGCCAGTAGTCTGAGCCAAGTGAATGAAAAACTGTTTTTT
TRBV6-6	TRBJ2-7	16	TRBD1	CASSYPRTGGSGEQYF	TGTGCCAGCAGTTACCCTAGGACAGGGGGCAGCGGCGAGCAGTACTTC
TRBV27	TRBJ2-2	19	TRBD2	CASSLWTSGSLVNTGELFF	TGTGCCAGCAGTTTATGGACTAGCGGGAGTCTGGTGAACACCGGGGAGCTGTTTTTT
TRBV4-1	TRBJ2-7	16	.	CASSQDRNRVIYEQYF	TGCGCCAGCAGCCAAGATCGGAACAGGGTGATCTACGAGCAGTACTTC
TRBV5-6	TRBJ2-3	13	.	CASSLRGMDTQYF	TGTGCCAGCAGCCTGCGGGGCATGGATACGCAGTATTTT
TRBV18	TRBJ1-4	13	.	CASSYRVGEKLFF	TGTGCCAGCTCATACAGGGTCGGTGAAAAACTGTTTTTT
TRBV9	TRBJ2-3	17	.	CASSVEEGAWVTYTQYF	TGTGCCAGCAGCGTAGAAGAGGGCGCTTGGGTTACTTATACGCAGTATTTT
TRBV19	TRBJ2-3	15	TRBD2	CASSALRDYTDTQYF	TGTGCCAGTAGTGCACTTAGGGACTACACAGATACGCAGTATTTT
TRBV9	TRBJ1-1	14	.	CASSVIAVDTEAFF	TGTGCCAGCAGCGTAATCGCGGTGGACACTGAAGCTTTCTTT
TRBV27	TRBJ1-5	16	.	CASSLFWGLSNQPQHF	TGTGCCAGCAGTTTATTTTGGGGGCTAAGCAATCAGCCCCAGCATTTT
TRBV7-9	TRBJ2-7	16	TRBD1	CASSSPTGGFLYEQYF	TGTGCCAGCAGCTCCCCGACAGGGGGGTTCCTCTACGAGCAGTACTTC